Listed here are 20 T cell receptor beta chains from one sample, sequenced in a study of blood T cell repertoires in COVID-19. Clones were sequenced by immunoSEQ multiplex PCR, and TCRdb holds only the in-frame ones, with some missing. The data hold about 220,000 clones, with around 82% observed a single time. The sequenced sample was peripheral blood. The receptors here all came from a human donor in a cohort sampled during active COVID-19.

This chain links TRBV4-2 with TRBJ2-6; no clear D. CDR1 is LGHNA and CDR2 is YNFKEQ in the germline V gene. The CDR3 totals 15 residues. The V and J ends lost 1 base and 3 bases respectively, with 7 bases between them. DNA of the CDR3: TGTGCCAGCAGCCAAGGAGGTTATGGGGCCAACGTCCTGACTTTC. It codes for CASSQGGYGANVLTF.

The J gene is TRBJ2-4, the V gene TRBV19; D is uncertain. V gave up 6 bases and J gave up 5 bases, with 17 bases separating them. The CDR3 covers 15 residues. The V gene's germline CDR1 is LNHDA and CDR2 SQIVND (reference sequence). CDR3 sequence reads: CASRGATHAENIQYF. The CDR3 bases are TGTGCCAGTAGAGGAGCGACCCACGCGGAAAACATTCAGTACTTC.

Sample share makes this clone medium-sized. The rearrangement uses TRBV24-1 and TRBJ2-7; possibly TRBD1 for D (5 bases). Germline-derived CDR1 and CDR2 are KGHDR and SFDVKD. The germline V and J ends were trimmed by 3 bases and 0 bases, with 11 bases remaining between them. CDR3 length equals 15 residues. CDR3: CATSDPMTASYEQYF. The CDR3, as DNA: TGTGCCACCAGTGATCCTATGACAGCCTCCTACGAGCAGTACTTC.

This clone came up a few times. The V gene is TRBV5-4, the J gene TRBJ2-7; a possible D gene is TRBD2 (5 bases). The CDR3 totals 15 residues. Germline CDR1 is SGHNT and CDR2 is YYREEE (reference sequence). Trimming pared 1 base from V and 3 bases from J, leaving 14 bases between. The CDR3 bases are TGTGCCAGCAGCTTGCGCGCGGGTGGACGCTACGAGCAGTACTTC. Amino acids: CASSLRAGGRYEQYF.

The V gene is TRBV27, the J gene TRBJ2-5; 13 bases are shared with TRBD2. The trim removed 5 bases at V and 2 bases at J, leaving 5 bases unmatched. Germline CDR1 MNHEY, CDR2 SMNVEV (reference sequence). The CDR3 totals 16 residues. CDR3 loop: CASSLLLAGGQETQYF. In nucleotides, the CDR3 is TGTGCCAGCAGTCTCCTACTAGCGGGGGGGCAAGAGACCCAGTACTTC.

As DNA, the CDR3 is TGTGCCAGCAGCCAAGATCCGGGGAGGGACACTGAAGCTTTCTTT. The encoded protein is CASSQDPGRDTEAFF. The chain uses TRBV14 and TRBJ1-1; D is ambiguous. From germline, CDR1 is SGHDN and CDR2 FVKESK. The ends were cut back, 0 bases at V and 3 bases at J, with 11 bases in the middle. The CDR3 is 15 residues long.

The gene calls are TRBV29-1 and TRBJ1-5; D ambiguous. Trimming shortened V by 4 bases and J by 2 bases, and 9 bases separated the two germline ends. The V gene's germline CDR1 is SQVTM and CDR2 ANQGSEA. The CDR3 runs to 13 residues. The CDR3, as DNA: TGCAGCGTTGCGGTTGAGGGCAATCAGCCCCAGCATTTT. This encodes CSVAVEGNQPQHF.

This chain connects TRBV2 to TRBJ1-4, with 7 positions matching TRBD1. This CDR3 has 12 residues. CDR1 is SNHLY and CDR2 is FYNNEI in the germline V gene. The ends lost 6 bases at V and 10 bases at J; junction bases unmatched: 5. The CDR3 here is CASRLEGAKLFF. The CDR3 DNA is TGTGCCAGCAGATTGGAGGGGGCAAAACTGTTTTTT.

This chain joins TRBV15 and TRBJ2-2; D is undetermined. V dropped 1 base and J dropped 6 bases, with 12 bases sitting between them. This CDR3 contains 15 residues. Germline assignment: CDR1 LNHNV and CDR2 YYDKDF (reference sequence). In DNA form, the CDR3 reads TGTGCCACCAGCAGAGTACTGCTTGTCGCCGGGGAGCTGTTTTTT. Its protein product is CATSRVLLVAGELFF.

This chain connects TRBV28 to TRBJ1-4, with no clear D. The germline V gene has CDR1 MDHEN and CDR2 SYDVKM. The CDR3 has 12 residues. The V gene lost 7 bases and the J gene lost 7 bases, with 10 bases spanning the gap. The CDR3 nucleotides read TGTGCCAGCATGTCTTCTACTGAAAAACTGTTTTTT. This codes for CASMSSTEKLFF.

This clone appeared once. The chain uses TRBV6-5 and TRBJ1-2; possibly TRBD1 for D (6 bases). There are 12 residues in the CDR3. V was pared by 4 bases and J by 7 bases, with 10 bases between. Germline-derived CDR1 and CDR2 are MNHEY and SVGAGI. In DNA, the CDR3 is TGTGCCAGCAGTTCACAGGGAAGTGGCTACACCTTC. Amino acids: CASSSQGSGYTF.

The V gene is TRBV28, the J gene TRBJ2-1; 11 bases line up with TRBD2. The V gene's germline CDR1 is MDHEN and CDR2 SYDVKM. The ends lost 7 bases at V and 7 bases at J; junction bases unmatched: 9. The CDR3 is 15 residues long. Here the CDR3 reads CASTLDSGGANEQFF. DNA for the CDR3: TGTGCCAGCACCCTAGATAGCGGGGGGGCGAATGAGCAGTTCTTC.

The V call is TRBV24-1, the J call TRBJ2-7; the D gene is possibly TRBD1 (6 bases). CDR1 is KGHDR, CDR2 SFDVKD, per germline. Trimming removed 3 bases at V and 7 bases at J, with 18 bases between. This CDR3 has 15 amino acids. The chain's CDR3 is CATSDKAQGTGEQYF. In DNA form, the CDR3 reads TGTGCCACCAGTGATAAGGCTCAGGGGACGGGAGAGCAGTACTTC.

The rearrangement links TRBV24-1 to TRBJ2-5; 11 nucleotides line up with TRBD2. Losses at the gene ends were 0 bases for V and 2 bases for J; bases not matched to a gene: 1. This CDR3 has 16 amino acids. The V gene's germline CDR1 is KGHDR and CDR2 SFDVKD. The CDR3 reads CATSDLGLAGQETQYF. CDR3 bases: TGTGCCACCAGTGATTTGGGACTAGCGGGTCAAGAGACCCAGTACTTC.

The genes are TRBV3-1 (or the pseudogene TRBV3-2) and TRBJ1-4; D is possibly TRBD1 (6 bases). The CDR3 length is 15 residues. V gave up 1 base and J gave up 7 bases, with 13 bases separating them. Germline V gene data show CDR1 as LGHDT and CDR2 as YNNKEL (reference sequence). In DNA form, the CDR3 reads TGTGCCAGCAGCCAAGTGGCAGGGGCTTTTGAAAAACTGTTTTTT. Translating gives CASSQVAGAFEKLFF.

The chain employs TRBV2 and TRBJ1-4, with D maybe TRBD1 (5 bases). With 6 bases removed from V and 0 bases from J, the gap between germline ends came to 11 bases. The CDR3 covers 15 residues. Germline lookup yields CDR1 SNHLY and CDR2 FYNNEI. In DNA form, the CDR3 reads TGTGCCAGCAGGCCTCGACAGACAACTAATGAAAAACTGTTTTTT. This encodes CASRPRQTTNEKLFF. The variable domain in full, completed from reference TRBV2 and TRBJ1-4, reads EPEVTQTPSHQVTQMGQEVILRCVPISNHLYFYWYRQILGQKVEFLVSFYNNEISEKSEIFDDQFSVERPDGSNFTLKIRSTKLEDSAMYFCASRPRQTTNEKLFFGSGTQLSVL.

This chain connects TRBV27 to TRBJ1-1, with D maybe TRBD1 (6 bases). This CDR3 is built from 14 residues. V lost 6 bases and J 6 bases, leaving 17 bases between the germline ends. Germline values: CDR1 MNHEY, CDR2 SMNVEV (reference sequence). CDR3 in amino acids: CASSHRDAPSEAFF. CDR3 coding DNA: TGTGCCAGCAGCCACAGGGACGCCCCGTCTGAAGCTTTCTTT.

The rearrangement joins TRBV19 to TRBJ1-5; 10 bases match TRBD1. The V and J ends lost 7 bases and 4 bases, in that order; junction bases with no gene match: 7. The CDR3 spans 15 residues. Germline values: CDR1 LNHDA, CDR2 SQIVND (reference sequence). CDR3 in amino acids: CASTRRDRGNQPQHF. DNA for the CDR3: TGTGCCAGTACCCGCCGGGACAGGGGTAATCAGCCCCAGCATTTT.

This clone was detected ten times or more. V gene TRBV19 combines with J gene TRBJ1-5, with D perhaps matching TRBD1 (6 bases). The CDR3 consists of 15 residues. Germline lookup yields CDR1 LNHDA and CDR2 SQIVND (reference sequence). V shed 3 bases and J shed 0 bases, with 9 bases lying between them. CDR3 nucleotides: TGTGCCAGTAGTATCGGGACAAGTAGCAATCAGCCCCAGCATTTT. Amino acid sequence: CASSIGTSSNQPQHF.

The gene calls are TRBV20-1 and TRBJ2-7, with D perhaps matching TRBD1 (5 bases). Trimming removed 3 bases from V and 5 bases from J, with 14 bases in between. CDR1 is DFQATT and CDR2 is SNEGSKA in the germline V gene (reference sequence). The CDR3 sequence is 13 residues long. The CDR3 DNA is TGCAGTGCTAGTAAGGGGAAGGTCGACGAGCAGTACTTC. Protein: CSASKGKVDEQYF.